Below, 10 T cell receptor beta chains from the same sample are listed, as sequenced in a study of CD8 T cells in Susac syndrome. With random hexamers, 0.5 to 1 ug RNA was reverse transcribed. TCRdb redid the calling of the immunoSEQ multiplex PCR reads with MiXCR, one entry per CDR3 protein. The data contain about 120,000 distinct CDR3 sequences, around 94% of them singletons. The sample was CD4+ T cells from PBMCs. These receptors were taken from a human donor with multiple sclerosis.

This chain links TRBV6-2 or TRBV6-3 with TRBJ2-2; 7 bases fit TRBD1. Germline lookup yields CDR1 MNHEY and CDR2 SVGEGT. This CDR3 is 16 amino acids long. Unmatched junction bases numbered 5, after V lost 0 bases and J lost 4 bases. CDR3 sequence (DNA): TGTGCCAGCAGTTACTCGAAGACAGGGCTCACCGGGGAGCTGTTTTTT. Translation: CASSYSKTGLTGELFF.

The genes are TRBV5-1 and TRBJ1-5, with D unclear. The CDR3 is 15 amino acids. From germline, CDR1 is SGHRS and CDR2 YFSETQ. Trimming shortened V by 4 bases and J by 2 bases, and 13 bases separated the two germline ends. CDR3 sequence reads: CASSPRGGGNQPQHF. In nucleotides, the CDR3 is TGCGCCAGCAGCCCGCGGGGTGGAGGCAATCAGCCCCAGCATTTT. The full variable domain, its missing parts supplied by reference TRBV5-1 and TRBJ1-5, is KAGVTQTPRYLIKTRGQQVTLSCSPISGHRSVSWYQQTPGQGLQFLFEYFSETQRNKGNFPGRFSGRQFSNSRSEMNVSTLELGDSALYLCASSPRGGGNQPQHFGDGTRLSIL.

CDR3 bases: TGTGCCAGCAGCAAAGGGGTCAGGGGTGGCTACACCTTC. This translates into CASSKGVRGGYTF. The chain employs TRBV21-1 and TRBJ1-2; the table's D call, TRBD1, has no DNA check behind it. TRBV21-1 is deemed a pseudogene. This CDR3 spans 13 amino acids.

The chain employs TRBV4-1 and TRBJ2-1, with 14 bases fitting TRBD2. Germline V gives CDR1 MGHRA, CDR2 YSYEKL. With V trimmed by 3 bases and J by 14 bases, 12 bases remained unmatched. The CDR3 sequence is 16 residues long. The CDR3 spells CASSHSGLAGEKEKFF. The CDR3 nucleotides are TGCGCCAGCAGCCACTCGGGACTAGCGGGGGAGAAGGAAAAGTTCTTC.

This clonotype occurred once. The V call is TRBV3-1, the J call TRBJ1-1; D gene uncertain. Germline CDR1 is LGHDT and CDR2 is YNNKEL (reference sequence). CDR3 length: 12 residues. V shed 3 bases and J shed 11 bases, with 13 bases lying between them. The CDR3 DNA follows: TGTGCCAGCAGCCACCTGATTGGGGTGGCTTTCTTT. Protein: CASSHLIGVAFF.

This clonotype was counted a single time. The CDR3 DNA is TGCAGTGCTAGAAGGGCCGGGACGGGTGATGGCTACACCTTC. It translates to CSARRAGTGDGYTF. V usage is TRBV20-1 and J usage is TRBJ1-2; a possible D gene is TRBD1 (5 bases). The length of the CDR3 is 14 residues. Germline loops: CDR1 DFQATT, CDR2 SNEGSKA (reference sequence). The V end was cut by 2 bases, the J end by 6 bases, with 16 bases between.

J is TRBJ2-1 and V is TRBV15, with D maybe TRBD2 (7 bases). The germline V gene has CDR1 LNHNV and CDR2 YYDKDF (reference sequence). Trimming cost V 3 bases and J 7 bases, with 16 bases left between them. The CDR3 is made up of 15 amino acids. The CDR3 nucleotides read TGTGCCACCAGCAGGCTGGGGGGGCCTTTGAATGAGCAGTTCTTC. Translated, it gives CATSRLGGPLNEQFF.

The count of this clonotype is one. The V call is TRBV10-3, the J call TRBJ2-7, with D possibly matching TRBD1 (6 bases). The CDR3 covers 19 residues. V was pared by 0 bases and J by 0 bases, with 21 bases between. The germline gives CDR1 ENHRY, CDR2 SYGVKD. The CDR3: CAISESLGYGQGPSYEQYF. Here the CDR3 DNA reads TGTGCCATCAGTGAGTCGTTGGGGTATGGGCAGGGGCCCTCCTACGAGCAGTACTTC.

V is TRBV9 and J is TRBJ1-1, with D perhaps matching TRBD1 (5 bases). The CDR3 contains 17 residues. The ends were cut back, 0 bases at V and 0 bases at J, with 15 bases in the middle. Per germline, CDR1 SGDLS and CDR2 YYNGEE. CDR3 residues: CASSVGVVRGMNTEAFF. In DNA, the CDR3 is TGTGCCAGCAGCGTAGGGGTCGTAAGGGGAATGAACACTGAAGCTTTCTTT.

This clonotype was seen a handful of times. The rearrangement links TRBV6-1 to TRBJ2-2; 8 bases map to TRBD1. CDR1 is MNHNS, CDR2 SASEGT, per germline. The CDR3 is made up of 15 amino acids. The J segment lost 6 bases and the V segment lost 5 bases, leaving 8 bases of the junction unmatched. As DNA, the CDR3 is TGTGCCAGCAGTCGGGACAGGAGGTATGCCGGGGAGCTGTTTTTT. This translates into CASSRDRRYAGELFF.